The entry that follows covers one TCR beta chain sequence. As yet, its antigen is unknown. This sample is part of a study of regulatory T cells in long-lasting Graves disease. Time point indicated: newly diagnosed GD, antithyroid drugs for less than 3 months. Preparation of the TCR library used RNA extracted from PBMCs. CDR1 and CDR2 from the germline V gene are SNHLY and FYNNEI. This CDR3 contains 15 residues. After removal of 7 bases from V and 6 bases from J, the junction contained 11 bases not matched to a gene. Assembly of TCR beta libraries relied on iRepertoire HTBI primers together with Arm-PCR of CDR3 regions. In the original analysis: Identified segments across samples numbered about 64 TRBV and approximately 14 TRBJ. In TCRdb, the multiplex PCR reads were re-called with MiXCR into one record per CDR3 protein. These V and J calls derive from TCRdb rather than the authors' analysis. The profile covers around 250,000 distinct CDR3 sequences, with approximately 18% appearing a single time and 14% taken by the ten largest.

Study findings and constraints: Among samples with persistent disease, TRBV28, TRBJ1-2 and TRBJ2-5 were favored.

These data are also associated with another study on T cells in Graves' hyperthyroidism and ophthalmopathy.

The receptor's source is a woman in her twenties or thirties with Graves disease. This sample comprised peripheral blood mononuclear cells (PBMCs), obtained at new diagnosis, from a patient treated with antithyroid drugs. The chain combines TRBV2 with TRBJ2-1, with 8 bases fitting TRBD2. The DNA for the CDR3 is TGTGCCAGCACAAGAACAGCGGGAGTTATCAATGAGCAGTTCTTC. This codes for CASTRTAGVINEQFF.